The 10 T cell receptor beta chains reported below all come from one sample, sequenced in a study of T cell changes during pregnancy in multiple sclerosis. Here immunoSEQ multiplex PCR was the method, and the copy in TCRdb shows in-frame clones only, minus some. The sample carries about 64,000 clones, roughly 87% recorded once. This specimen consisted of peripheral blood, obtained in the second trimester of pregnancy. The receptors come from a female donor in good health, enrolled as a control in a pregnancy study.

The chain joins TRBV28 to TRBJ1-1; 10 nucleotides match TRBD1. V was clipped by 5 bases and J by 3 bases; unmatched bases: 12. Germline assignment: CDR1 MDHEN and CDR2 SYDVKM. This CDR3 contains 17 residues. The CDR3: CASSPRLGTGEHTEAFF. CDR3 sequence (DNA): TGTGCCAGCAGTCCCAGACTCGGGACAGGGGAACACACTGAAGCTTTCTTT.

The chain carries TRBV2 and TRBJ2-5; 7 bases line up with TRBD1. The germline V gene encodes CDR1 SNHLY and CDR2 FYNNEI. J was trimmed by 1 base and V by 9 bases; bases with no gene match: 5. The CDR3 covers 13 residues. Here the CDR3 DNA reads TGTGCCAGTGGGGGACAGATCCAAGAGACCCAGTACTTC. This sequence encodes CASGGQIQETQYF. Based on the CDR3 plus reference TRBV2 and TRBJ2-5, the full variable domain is EPEVTQTPSHQVTQMGQEVILRCVPISNHLYFYWYRQILGQKVEFLVSFYNNEISEKSEIFDDQFSVERPDGSNFTLKIRSTKLEDSAMYFCASGGQIQETQYFGPGTRLLVL.

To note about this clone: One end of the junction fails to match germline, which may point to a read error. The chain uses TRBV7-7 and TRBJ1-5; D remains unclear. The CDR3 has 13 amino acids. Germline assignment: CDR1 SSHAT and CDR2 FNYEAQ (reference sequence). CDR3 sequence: CASSEDAGQPQHF. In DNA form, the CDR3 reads TGTGCTAGCAGCGAAGACGCGGGACAGCCCCAGCATTTT. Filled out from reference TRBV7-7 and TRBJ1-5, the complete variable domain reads GAGVSQSPRYKVTKRGQDVTLRCDPISSHATLYWYQQALGQGPEFLTYFNYEAQPDKSGLPSDRFSAERPEGSISTLTIQRTEQRDSAMYRCASSEDAGQPQHFGDGTRLSIL.

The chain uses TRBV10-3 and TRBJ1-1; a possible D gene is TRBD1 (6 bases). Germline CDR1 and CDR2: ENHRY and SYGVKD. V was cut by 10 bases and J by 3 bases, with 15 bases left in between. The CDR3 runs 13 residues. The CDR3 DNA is TGTGCCACGTCACAGGGTGAAGACACTGAAGCTTTCTTT. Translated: CATSQGEDTEAFF.

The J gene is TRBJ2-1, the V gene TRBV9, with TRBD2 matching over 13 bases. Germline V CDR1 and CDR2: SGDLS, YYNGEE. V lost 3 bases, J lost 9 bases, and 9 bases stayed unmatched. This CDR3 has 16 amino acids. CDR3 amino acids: CASSALLAGGPGEQFF. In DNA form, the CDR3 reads TGTGCCAGCAGCGCCTTACTAGCGGGGGGGCCGGGTGAGCAGTTCTTC.

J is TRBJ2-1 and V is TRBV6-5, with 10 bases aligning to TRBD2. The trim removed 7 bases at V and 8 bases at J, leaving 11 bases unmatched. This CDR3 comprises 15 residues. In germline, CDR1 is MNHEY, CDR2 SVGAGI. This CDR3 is CASTAPGLALHEQFF. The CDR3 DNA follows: TGTGCCAGCACCGCACCGGGACTAGCGTTACATGAGCAGTTCTTC.

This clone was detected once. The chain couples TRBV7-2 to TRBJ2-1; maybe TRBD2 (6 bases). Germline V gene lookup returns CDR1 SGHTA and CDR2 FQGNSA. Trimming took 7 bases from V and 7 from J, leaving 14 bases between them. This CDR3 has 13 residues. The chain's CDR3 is CASNLDYANEQFF. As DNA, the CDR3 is TGTGCCAGCAACCTGGACTATGCGAATGAGCAGTTCTTC.

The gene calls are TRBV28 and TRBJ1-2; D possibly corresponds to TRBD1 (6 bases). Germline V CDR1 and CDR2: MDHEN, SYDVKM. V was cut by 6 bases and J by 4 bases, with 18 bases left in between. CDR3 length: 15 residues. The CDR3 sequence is CASRGGDISVYGYTF. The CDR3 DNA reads TGTGCCAGCAGGGGGGGGGACATCTCCGTCTATGGCTACACCTTC.

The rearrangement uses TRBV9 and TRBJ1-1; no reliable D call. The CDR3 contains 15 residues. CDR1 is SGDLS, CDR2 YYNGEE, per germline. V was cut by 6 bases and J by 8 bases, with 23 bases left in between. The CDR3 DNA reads TGTGCCAGCAACGAAGAGGGCGGAATTGAAGCGGAAGCTTTCTTT. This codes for CASNEEGGIEAEAFF.

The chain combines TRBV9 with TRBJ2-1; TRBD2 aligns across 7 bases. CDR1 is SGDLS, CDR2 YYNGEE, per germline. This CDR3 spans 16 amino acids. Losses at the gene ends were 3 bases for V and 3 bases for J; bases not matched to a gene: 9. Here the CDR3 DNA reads TGTGCCAGCAGCGCCGAGGGACTACAGATCTACAATGAGCAGTTCTTC. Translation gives CASSAEGLQIYNEQFF. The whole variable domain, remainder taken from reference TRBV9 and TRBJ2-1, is DSGVTQTPKHLITATGQRVTLRCSPRSGDLSVYWYQQSLDQGLQFLIQYYNGEERAKGNILERFSAQQFPDLHSELNLSSLELGDSALYFCASSAEGLQIYNEQFFGPGTRLTVL.